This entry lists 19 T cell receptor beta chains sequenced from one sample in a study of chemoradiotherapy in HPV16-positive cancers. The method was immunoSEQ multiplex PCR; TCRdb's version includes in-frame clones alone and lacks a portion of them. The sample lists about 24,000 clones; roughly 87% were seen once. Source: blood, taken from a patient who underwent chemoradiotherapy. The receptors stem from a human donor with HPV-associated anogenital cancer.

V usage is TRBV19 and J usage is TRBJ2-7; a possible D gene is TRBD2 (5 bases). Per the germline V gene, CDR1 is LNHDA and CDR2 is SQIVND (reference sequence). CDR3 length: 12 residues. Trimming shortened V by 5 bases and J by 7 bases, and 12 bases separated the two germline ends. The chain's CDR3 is CASSDRGREQYF. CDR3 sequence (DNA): TGTGCCAGTAGTGACCGAGGGCGAGAGCAGTACTTC.

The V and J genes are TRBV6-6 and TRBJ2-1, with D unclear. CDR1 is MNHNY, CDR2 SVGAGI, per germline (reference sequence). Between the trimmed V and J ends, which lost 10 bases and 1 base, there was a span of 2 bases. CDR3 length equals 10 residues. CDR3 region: CATSYNEQFF. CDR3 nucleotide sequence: TGTGCCACTTCCTACAATGAGCAGTTCTTC.

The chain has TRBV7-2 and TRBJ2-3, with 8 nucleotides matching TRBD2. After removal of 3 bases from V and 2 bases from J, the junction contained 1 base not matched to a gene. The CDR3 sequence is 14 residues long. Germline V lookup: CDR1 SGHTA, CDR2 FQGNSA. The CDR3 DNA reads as TGTGCCAGCAGCTTTAGCGGGACCACAGATACGCAGTATTTT. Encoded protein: CASSFSGTTDTQYF.

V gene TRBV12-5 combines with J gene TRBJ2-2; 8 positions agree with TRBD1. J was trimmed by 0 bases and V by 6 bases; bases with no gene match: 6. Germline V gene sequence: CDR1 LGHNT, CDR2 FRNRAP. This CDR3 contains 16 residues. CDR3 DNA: TGTGCTAGTGGCTCACGACAGGGGTCGAACACCGGGGAGCTGTTTTTT. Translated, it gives CASGSRQGSNTGELFF.

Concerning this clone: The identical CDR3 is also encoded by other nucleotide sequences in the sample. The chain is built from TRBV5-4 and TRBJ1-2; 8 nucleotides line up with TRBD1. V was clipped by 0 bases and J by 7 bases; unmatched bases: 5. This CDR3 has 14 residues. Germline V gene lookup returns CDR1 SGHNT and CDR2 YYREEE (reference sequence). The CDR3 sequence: CASSLGQGAGGYTF. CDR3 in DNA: TGTGCCAGCAGCTTGGGGCAGGGGGCGGGTGGCTACACCTTC.

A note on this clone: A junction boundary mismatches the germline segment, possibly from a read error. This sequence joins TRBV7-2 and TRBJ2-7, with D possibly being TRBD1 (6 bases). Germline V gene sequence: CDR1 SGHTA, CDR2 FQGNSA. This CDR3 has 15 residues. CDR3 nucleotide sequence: TGTGCCAGCACCTTAGGGGGTTCGAGGTCCTACGAGCAGTACTTC. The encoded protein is CASTLGGSRSYEQYF.

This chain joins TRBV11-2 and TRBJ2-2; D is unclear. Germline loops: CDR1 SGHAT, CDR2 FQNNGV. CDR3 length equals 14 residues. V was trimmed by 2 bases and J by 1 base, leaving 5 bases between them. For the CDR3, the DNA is TGTGCCAGCAGCTTACCTCTGAACACCGGGGAGCTGTTTTTT. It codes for CASSLPLNTGELFF.

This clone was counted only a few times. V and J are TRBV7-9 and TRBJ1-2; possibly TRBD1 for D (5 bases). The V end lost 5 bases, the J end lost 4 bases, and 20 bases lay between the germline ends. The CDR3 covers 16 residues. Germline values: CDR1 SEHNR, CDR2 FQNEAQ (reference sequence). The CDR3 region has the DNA TGTGCCAGCAGCCCGCTAGGGGACCCGCAGCGCTATGGCTACACCTTC. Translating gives CASSPLGDPQRYGYTF.

The CDR3 DNA is TGTGCCAGCAGTGACCCGACTAGCGGGAGCGTCATGGTCGATACGCAGTATTTT. Its translation: CASSDPTSGSVMVDTQYF. The V call is TRBV2, the J call TRBJ2-3; 12 nucleotides align to TRBD2. Germline assignment: CDR1 SNHLY and CDR2 FYNNEI. J was trimmed by 6 bases and V by 3 bases; bases with no gene match: 13. This CDR3 is built from 18 residues.

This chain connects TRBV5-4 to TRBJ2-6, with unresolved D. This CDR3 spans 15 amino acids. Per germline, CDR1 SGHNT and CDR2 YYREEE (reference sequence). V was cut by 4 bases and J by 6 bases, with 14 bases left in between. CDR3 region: CASSGGRGAANVLTF. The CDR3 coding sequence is TGTGCCAGCAGCGGTGGACGAGGTGCGGCCAACGTCCTGACTTTC. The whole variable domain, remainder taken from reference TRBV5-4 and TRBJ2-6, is ETGVTQSPTHLIKTRGQQVTLRCSSQSGHNTVSWYQQALGQGPQFIFQYYREEENGRGNFPPRFSGLQFPNYSSELNVNALELDDSALYLCASSGGRGAANVLTFGAGSRLTVL.

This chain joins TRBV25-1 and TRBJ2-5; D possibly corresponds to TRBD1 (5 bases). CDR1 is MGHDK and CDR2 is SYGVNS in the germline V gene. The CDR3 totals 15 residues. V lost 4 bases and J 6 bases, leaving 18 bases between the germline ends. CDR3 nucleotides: TGTGCCAGCAGTGTTTTAAGGGTAGGGGTAAAGACCCAGTACTTC. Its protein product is CASSVLRVGVKTQYF.

CDR3: CASSAGSYEQYF. The CDR3 nucleotides are TGTGCCAGCAGCGCCGGCTCCTACGAGCAGTACTTC. This chain links TRBV9 with TRBJ2-7; no firm D call. The CDR3 is made up of 12 amino acids. The V gene lost 3 bases and the J gene lost 0 bases, with 4 bases spanning the gap. Germline V gene data show CDR1 as SGDLS and CDR2 as YYNGEE.

The chain's CDR3 is CASSPPLGRLVETQYF. The DNA for the CDR3 is TGTGCCAGCTCACCACCTCTGGGACGGCTAGTAGAGACCCAGTACTTC. J is TRBJ2-5 and V is TRBV18; D might be TRBD1 or TRBD2, each matching 5 bases. Per germline, CDR1 KGHSH and CDR2 LQKENI. The V and J ends lost 0 bases and 4 bases respectively, with 15 bases between them. There are 16 residues in the CDR3.

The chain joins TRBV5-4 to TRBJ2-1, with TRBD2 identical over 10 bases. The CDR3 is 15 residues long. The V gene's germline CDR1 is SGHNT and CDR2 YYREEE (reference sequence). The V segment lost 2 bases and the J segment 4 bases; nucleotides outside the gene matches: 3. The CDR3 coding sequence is TGTGCCAGCAGCTTCACTAGCGGGGCTTACAATGAGCAGTTCTTC. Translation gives CASSFTSGAYNEQFF.

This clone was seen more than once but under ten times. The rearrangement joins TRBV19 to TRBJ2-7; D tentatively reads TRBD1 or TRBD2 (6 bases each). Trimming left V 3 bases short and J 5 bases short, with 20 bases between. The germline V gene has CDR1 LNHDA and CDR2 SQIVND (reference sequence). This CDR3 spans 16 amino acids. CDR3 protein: CASSITPGGGSDEQYF. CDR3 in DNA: TGTGCCAGTAGTATTACTCCCGGGGGCGGATCGGACGAGCAGTACTTC.

CDR3 in DNA: TGTGCCAGCAGCTGGGGGACCTACAATGAGCAGTTCTTC. Translation gives CASSWGTYNEQFF. The rearrangement uses TRBV5-5 and TRBJ2-1; D possibly uses TRBD1 or TRBD2 (5 bases each). The CDR3 sequence is 13 residues long. V lost 3 bases to trimming and J lost 2 bases, with 6 bases between them. Germline CDR1 SGHKS, CDR2 YYEKEE (reference sequence).

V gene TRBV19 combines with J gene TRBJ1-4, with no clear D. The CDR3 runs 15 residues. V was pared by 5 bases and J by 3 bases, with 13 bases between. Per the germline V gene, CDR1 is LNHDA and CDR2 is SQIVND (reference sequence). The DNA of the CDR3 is TGTGCCAGTAGTCCCCCGGTAACCGCTAATGAAAAACTGTTTTTT. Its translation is CASSPPVTANEKLFF.

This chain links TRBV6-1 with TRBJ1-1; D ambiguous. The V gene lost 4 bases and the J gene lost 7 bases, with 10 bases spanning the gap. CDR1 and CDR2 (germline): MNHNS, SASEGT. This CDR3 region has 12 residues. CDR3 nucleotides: TGTGCCAGCAGTGTAGACGTCGGTGAAGCTTTCTTT. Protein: CASSVDVGEAFF.

The CDR3 spells CASSLSQTGNTIYF. CDR3 in DNA: TGTGCCAGCAGCTTATCGCAGACTGGAAACACCATATATTTT. V gene TRBV7-2 combines with J gene TRBJ1-3; D not resolved. Trimming cost V 2 bases and J 2 bases, with 7 bases left between them. In germline, CDR1 is SGHTA, CDR2 FQGNSA. CDR3 length: 14 amino acids.